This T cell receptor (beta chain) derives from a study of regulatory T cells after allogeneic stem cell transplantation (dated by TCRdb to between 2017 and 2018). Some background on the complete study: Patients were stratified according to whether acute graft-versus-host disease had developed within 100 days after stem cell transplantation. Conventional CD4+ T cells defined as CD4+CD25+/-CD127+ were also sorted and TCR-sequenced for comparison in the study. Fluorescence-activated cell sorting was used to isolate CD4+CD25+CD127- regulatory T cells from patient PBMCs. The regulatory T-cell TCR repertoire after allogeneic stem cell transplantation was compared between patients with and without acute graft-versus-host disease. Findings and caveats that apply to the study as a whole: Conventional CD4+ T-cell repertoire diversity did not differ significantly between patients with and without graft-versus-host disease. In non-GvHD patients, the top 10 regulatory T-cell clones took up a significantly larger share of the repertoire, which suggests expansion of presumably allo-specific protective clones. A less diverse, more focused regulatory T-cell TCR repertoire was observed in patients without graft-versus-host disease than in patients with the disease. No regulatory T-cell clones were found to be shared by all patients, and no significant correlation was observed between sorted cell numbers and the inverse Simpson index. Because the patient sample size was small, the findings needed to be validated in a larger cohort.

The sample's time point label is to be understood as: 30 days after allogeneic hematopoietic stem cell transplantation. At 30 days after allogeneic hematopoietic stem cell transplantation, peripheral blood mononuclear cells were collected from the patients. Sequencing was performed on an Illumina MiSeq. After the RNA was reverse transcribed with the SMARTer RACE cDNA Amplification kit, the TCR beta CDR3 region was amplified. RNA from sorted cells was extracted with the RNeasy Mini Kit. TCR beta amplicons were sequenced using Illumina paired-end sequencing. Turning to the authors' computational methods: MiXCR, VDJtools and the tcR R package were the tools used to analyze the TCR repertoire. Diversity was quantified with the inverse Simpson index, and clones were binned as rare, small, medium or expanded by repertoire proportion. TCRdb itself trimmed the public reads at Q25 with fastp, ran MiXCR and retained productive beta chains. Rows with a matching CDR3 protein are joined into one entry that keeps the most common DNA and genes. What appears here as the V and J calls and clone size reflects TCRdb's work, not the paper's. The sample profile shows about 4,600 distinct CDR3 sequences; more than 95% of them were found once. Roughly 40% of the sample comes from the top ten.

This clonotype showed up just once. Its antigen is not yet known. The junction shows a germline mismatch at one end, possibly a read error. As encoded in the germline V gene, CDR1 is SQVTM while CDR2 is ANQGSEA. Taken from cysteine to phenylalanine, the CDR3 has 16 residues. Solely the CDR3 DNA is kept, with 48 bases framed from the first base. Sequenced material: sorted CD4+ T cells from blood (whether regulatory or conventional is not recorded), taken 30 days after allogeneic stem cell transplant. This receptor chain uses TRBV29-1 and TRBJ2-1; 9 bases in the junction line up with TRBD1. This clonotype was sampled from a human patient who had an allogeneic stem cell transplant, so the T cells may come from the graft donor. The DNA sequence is TGCGGCGTGACCCCCGGGACAGGGAGCTCCGACAATGAGCAGTTCTTC. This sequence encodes CGVTPGTGSSDNEQFF.